The clone carrying this T cell receptor beta chain showed up many times. Its specificity is unknown. The data are from a study of regulatory T cells in long-lasting Graves disease. Relying on iRepertoire HTBI primers and Arm-PCR of CDR3 regions, the team built TCR beta libraries. TCRdb reprocessed the multiplex PCR reads via MiXCR and lists one record per CDR3 protein. The repertoire has 390,000 or so distinct CDR3 sequences, about an eighth of them found once; the top ten carry approximately 17%. Overall study results and limits: There were preferences for TRBV28, TRBJ1-2 and TRBJ2-5 in persistent disease.

Time point meaning: newly diagnosed GD, antithyroid drugs for less than 3 months. Preparation of the TCR library used RNA extracted from PBMCs. This CDR3 has 13 amino acids. Trimming pared 3 bases from V and 4 bases from J, leaving 7 bases between. Germline V gene data show CDR1 as MNHEY and CDR2 as SVGAGI. Separately, the same data were catalogued under a study of T cells in Graves' hyperthyroidism and ophthalmopathy. That publication notes: Subjects aged 18 to 65 presented with newly diagnosed hyperthyroidism of less than 2 months' duration. TCR CDR3 regions were first amplified by RT-PCR with HTBI primers. Blood samples included most of the expanded thyroid clonotypes exceeding 0.001.

The sequence was collected from a woman younger than 30 with Graves disease. This sample comprised peripheral blood mononuclear cells (PBMCs), obtained at new diagnosis, from a patient treated with antithyroid drugs. The chain couples TRBV6-5 to TRBJ1-5; no firm D call. The CDR3, as DNA: TGTGCCAGCAGTTATCGATTGAATCAGCCCCAGCATTTT. As protein: CASSYRLNQPQHF.